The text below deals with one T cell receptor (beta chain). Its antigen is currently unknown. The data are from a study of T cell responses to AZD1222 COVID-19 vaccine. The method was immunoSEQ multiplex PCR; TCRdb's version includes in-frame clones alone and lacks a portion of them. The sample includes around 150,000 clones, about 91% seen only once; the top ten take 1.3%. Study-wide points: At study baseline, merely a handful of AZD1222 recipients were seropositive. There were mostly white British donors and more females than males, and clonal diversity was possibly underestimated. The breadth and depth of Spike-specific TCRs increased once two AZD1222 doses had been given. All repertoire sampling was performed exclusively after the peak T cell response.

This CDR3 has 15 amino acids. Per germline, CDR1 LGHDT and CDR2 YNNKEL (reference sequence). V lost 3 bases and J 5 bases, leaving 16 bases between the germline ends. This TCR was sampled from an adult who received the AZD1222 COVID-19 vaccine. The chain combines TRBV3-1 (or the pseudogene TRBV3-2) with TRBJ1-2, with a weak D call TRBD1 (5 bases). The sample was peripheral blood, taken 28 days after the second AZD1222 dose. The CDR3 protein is CASSQGAGRGYGYTF. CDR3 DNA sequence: TGTGCCAGCAGCCAGGGAGCGGGGCGGGGGTATGGCTACACCTTC.